This T cell receptor (beta chain) derives from a study of T cells in Graves' hyperthyroidism and ophthalmopathy. This clonotype was found many times. The CDR3 regions of TCR beta were amplified from RNA transcripts. First-round RT-PCR targeting the TCR CDR3 was performed with the HTBI primer set. TCRdb reanalysed the multiplex PCR reads using MiXCR and keeps one entry per CDR3 protein. This sample has hundreds of thousands of distinct CDR3 sequences; approximately 18% occur once, and the top ten carry 16%. Sequences were obtained from blood. This TCR came from a woman aged 50 to 60 with Graves' hyperthyroidism that later progressed to Graves' ophthalmopathy.

The CDR3 region has the DNA TGCGCCAGCACCTGGGGGAGGGGTGAAAAACTGTTTTTT. It codes for CASTWGRGEKLFF. The chain is built from TRBV10-2 and TRBJ1-4; tentatively, D is TRBD1 (5 bases). This CDR3 has 13 residues. Looked up from germline, CDR1 is WSHSY and CDR2 is SAAADI. The germline V and J ends were trimmed by 7 bases and 7 bases, with 13 bases remaining between them.